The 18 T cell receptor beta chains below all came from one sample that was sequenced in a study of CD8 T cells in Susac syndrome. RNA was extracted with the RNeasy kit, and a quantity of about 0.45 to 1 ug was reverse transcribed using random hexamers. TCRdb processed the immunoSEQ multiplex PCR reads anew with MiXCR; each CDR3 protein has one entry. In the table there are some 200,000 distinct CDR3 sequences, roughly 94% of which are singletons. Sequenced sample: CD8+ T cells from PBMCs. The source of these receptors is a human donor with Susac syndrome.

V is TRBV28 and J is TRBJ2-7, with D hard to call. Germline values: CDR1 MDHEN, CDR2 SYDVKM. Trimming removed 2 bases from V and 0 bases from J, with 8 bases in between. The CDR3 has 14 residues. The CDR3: CASSLTLSSYEQYF. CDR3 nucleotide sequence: TGTGCCAGCAGTTTAACCCTGAGCTCCTACGAGCAGTACTTC.

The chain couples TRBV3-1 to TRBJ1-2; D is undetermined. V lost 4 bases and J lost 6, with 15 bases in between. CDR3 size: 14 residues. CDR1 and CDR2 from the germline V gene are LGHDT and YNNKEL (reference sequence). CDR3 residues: CASSPRLKEDGYTF. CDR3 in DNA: TGTGCCAGCAGCCCCCGGTTGAAGGAAGATGGCTACACCTTC.

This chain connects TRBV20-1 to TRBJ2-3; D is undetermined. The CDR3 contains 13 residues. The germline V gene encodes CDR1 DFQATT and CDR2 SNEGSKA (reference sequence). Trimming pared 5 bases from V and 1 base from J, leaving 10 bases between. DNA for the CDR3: TGCAGTGCTCATTACCCAGGCACAGATACGCAGTATTTT. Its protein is CSAHYPGTDTQYF.

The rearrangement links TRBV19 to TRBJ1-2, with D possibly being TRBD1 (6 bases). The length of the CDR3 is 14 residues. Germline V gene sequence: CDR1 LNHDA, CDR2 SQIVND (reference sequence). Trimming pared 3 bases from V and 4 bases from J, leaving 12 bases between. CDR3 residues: CASSISGEVYGYTF. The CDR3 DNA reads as TGTGCCAGTAGTATTTCAGGGGAGGTCTATGGCTACACCTTC.

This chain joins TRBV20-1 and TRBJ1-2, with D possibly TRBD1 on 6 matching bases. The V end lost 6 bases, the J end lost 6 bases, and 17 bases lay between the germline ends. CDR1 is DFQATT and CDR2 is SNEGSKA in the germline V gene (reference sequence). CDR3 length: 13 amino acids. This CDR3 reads CSARNTGSNGYTF. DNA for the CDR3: TGCAGTGCCCGAAACACAGGGTCGAATGGCTACACCTTC.

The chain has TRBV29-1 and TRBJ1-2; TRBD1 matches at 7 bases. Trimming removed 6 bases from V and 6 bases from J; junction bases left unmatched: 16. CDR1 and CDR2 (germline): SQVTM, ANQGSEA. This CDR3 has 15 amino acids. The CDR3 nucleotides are TGCAGCGTGAGGGGGGACAGTATTTCACTAGATGGCTACACCTTC. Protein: CSVRGDSISLDGYTF.

The CDR3 bases are TGTGCCAGCAGTTCCCCTGGTCGTCAGCCCCAGCATTTT. This encodes CASSSPGRQPQHF. This chain connects TRBV6-5 to TRBJ1-5; no clear D. From germline, CDR1 is MNHEY and CDR2 SVGAGI. The CDR3 has 13 residues. V was pared by 4 bases and J by 6 bases, with 10 bases between.

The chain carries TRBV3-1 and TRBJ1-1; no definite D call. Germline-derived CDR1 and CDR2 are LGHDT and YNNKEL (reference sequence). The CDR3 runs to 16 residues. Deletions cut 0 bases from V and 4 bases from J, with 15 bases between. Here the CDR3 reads CASSQDPPRVGTEAFF. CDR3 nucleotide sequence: TGTGCCAGCAGCCAAGACCCCCCAAGGGTCGGCACTGAAGCTTTCTTT. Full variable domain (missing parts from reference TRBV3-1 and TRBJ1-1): DTAVSQTPKYLVTQMGNDKSIKCEQNLGHDTMYWYKQDSKKFLKIMFSYNNKELIINETVPNRFSPKSPDKAHLNLHINSLELGDSAVYFCASSQDPPRVGTEAFFGQGTRLTVV.

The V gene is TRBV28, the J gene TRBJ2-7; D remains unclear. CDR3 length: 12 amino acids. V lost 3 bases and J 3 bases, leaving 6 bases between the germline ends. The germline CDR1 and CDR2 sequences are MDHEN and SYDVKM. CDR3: CASSLLFYEQYF. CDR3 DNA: TGTGCCAGCAGTTTGCTGTTCTACGAGCAGTACTTC.

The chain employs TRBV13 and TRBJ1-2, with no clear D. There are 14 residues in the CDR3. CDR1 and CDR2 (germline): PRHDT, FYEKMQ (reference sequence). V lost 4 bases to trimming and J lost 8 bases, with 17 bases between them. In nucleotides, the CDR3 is TGTGCCAGCAGCTCCCTTACGGGGTTTGAGGGCTACACCTTC. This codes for CASSSLTGFEGYTF.

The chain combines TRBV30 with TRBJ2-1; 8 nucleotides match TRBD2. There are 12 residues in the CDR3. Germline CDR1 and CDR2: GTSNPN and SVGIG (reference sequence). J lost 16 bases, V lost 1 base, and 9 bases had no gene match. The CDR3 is CAWSGGTRGDFF. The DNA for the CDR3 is TGTGCCTGGAGTGGAGGGACTAGGGGCGACTTCTTC.

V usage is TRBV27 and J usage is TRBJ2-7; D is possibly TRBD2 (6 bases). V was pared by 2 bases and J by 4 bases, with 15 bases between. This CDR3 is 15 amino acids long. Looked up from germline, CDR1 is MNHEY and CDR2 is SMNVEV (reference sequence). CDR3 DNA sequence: TGTGCCAGCAGTTTAGGGTCGGGAGTAATTTACGAGCAGTACTTC. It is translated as CASSLGSGVIYEQYF.

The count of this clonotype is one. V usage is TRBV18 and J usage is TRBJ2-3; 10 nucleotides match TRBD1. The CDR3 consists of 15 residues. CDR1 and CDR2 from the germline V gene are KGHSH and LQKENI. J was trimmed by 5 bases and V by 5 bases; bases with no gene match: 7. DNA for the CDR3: TGTGCCAGCTCAGCCGGGACAGGGGATGGAGATACGCAGTATTTT. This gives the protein CASSAGTGDGDTQYF.

This CDR3 reads CASSASGDRLGHNEQFF. CDR3 bases: TGTGCCAGCAGCGCAAGCGGGGACCGGTTAGGTCACAATGAGCAGTTCTTC. This chain joins TRBV9 and TRBJ2-1; 7 bases are a match to TRBD2. V gave up 3 bases and J gave up 5 bases; unmatched junction bases: 14. This CDR3 spans 17 amino acids. Germline V lookup: CDR1 SGDLS, CDR2 YYNGEE.

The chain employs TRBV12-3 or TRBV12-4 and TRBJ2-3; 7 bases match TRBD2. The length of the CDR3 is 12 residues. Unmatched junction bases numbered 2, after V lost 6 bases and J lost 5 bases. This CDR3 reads CASRTSEDTQYF. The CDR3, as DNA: TGTGCCAGCAGAACTAGCGAAGATACGCAGTATTTT.

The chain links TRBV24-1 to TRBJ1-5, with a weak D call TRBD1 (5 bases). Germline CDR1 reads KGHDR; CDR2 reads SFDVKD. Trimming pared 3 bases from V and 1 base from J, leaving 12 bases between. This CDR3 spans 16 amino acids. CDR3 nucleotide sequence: TGTGCCACCAGTGATACCAGGGTTTTGAGCAATCAGCCCCAGCATTTT. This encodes CATSDTRVLSNQPQHF.

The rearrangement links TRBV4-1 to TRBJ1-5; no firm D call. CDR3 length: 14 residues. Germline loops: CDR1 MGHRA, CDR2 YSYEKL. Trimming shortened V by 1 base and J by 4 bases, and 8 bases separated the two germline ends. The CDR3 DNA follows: TGCGCCAGCAGCCAAGTTCAGGAGAATCAGCCCCAGCATTTT. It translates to CASSQVQENQPQHF.

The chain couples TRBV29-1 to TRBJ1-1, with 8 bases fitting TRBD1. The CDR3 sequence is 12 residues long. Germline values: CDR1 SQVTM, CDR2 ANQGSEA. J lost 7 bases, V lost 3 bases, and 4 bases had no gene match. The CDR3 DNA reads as TGCAGCGTTGAGGGGGGGACAGGTGAAGCTTTCTTT. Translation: CSVEGGTGEAFF.